This is a list of T cell receptor beta chains from one sample in a study of T cell responses to AZD1222 COVID-19 vaccine. Profiling relied on immunoSEQ multiplex PCR, and the TCRdb table lists in-frame clones only, not all of them. The data contain some 190,000 clones, 85% to 95% of them singletons. Specimen: peripheral blood, collected on day 0 of AZD1222 vaccination. These receptors all come from an adult in good health. CDR3s include the opening cysteine and the closing phenylalanine or tryptophan. D genes are given only for firm matches. Only part of the rows carry a size: once, few, many, or a class if the clone is expanded.

v_gene: TRBV28
j_gene: TRBJ2-1
abundance: NA
d_gene: TRBD1
CDR3nt: TGTGCCAGCAGATTAGGACAGGGGGCTATGGAGCAGTTCTTC
CDR3aa: CASRLGQGAMEQFF

v_gene: TRBV19
j_gene: TRBJ1-5
abundance: NA
d_gene: NA
CDR3nt: TGTGCCAGTAGTCGACAGAGAGATCAGCCCCAGCATTTT
CDR3aa: CASSRQRDQPQHF

v_gene: TRBV12-3/TRBV12-4
j_gene: TRBJ2-7
abundance: once
d_gene: NA
CDR3nt: TGTGCCAGCAGTTTTCGGTCCTACGAGCAGTACTTC
CDR3aa: CASSFRSYEQYF

v_gene: TRBV5-8
j_gene: TRBJ2-1
abundance: NA
d_gene: TRBD1
CDR3nt: TGTGCCAGCAGCTTGCAGGACAGGTCCTACAATGAGCAGTTCTTC
CDR3aa: CASSLQDRSYNEQFF

v_gene: TRBV2
j_gene: TRBJ2-7
abundance: NA
d_gene: NA
CDR3nt: TGTGCCAGCAGTGATTCCGCACCCACCTACGAGCAGTACTTC
CDR3aa: CASSDSAPTYEQYF

v_gene: TRBV7-2
j_gene: TRBJ1-4
abundance: NA
d_gene: TRBD1
CDR3nt: TGTGCCAGCAGCCTCGACAGGGGCGGTGAAAAACTGTTTTTT
CDR3aa: CASSLDRGGEKLFF

v_gene: TRBV9
j_gene: TRBJ2-5
abundance: NA
d_gene: TRBD2
CDR3nt: TGTGCCAGCAGCCAATCAGACAGCGGGAGGTATGAGACCCAGTACTTC
CDR3aa: CASSQSDSGRYETQYF

v_gene: TRBV5-4
j_gene: TRBJ1-2
abundance: NA
d_gene: TRBD1
CDR3nt: TGTGCCAGCAGCGCGGGACAGAAACCCAACTATGGCTACACCTTC
CDR3aa: CASSAGQKPNYGYTF

v_gene: TRBV6-5
j_gene: TRBJ1-2
abundance: NA
d_gene: NA
CDR3nt: TGTGCCACTGTAATCTCTAGACGGGGCTACACCTTC
CDR3aa: CATVISRRGYTF

v_gene: TRBV6-5
j_gene: TRBJ2-3
abundance: NA
d_gene: TRBD2
CDR3nt: TGTGCCAGCAGTTTCCTAGCGGGGGAACGAGATACGCAGTATTTT
CDR3aa: CASSFLAGERDTQYF

v_gene: TRBV27
j_gene: TRBJ1-2
abundance: NA
d_gene: NA
CDR3nt: TGTGCCAGCAGTGAACGGGGGGTTTGGGGCTACACCTTC
CDR3aa: CASSERGVWGYTF

v_gene: TRBV5-1
j_gene: TRBJ2-1
abundance: NA
d_gene: TRBD2
CDR3nt: TGCGCCAGCAGTCCCGCTAGCGGGGGGGCTGGGGCAAAGCAGTTCTTC
CDR3aa: CASSPASGGAGAKQFF

v_gene: TRBV6-5
j_gene: TRBJ1-5
abundance: NA
d_gene: NA
CDR3nt: TGTGCCAGCAAGGGAGCCAATCAGCCCCAGCATTTT
CDR3aa: CASKGANQPQHF

v_gene: TRBV19
j_gene: TRBJ1-5
abundance: NA
d_gene: NA
CDR3nt: TGTGCCAGTAGTATGGGGGTTCAGCCCCAGCATTTT
CDR3aa: CASSMGVQPQHF

v_gene: TRBV5-4
j_gene: TRBJ2-7
abundance: NA
d_gene: NA
CDR3nt: TGTGCCAGCAGCCTACGCTACGAGCAGTACTTC
CDR3aa: CASSLRYEQYF

v_gene: TRBV18
j_gene: TRBJ1-5
abundance: NA
d_gene: NA
CDR3nt: TGTGCCAGCTCAACCCTGACCCCGGGACTCAGCAATCAGCCCCAGCATTTT
CDR3aa: CASSTLTPGLSNQPQHF

v_gene: TRBV7-2
j_gene: TRBJ2-7
abundance: NA
d_gene: NA
CDR3nt: TGTGCCAGCAGCTTGTACTGGGGGGACTACGAGCAGTACTTC
CDR3aa: CASSLYWGDYEQYF

v_gene: TRBV6-5
j_gene: TRBJ1-2
abundance: NA
d_gene: NA
CDR3nt: TGTGCCAGCAGTTCAACAGATCTCTATGGCTACACCTTC
CDR3aa: CASSSTDLYGYTF